Below are 21 T cell receptor beta chains sequenced from a single sample in a study of blood T cell repertoires in COVID-19. Clones were sequenced by immunoSEQ multiplex PCR, and TCRdb holds only the in-frame ones, with some missing. The sample includes roughly 140,000 clones, around 83% of them seen just once. What was sequenced was peripheral blood. Receptors originate from a woman in her forties or fifties in a cohort sampled during active or convalescent COVID-19.

V gene TRBV29-1 combines with J gene TRBJ1-5; D call uncertain. Deletions cut 4 bases from V and 4 bases from J, with 8 bases between. CDR3 length: 12 residues. From germline, CDR1 is SQVTM and CDR2 ANQGSEA. This CDR3 is CSVGSGNQPQHF. CDR3 nucleotides: TGCAGCGTTGGATCGGGTAATCAGCCCCAGCATTTT.

This rearrangement joins TRBV30 to TRBJ1-2, with 9 bases matching TRBD1. Germline V CDR1 and CDR2: GTSNPN, SVGIG (reference sequence). Trimming at V came to 8 bases and at J to 6 bases, leaving 4 bases not matched to a gene. The length of the CDR3 is 11 residues. The CDR3: CAGQGRHGYTF. The CDR3 DNA reads as TGTGCCGGACAGGGGAGGCATGGCTACACCTTC.

The CDR3 region is CASSGGNRQGTKLFF. In DNA, the CDR3 is TGTGCCAGCAGTGGGGGAAATAGACAGGGGACAAAACTGTTTTTT. The chain recombines TRBV2 with TRBJ1-4; TRBD1 matches 8 bases. Germline values: CDR1 SNHLY, CDR2 FYNNEI. Germline trimming cut 4 bases from V and 10 bases from J; bases unmatched to any gene: 11. The CDR3 length is 15 residues.

CDR3 region: CASWSQGNYGYTF. CDR3 in DNA: TGTGCCAGCTGGTCACAGGGCAACTATGGCTACACCTTC. This chain connects TRBV6-6 to TRBJ1-2, with a possible D match to TRBD1 (6 bases). The germline V gene encodes CDR1 MNHNY and CDR2 SVGAGI (reference sequence). With 8 bases removed from V and 2 bases from J, the gap between germline ends came to 12 bases. The CDR3 runs 13 residues.

The genes are TRBV3-1 (or the pseudogene TRBV3-2) and TRBJ1-2; tentative D call: TRBD1 (5 bases). V was clipped by 8 bases and J by 4 bases, with 20 bases between them. The CDR3 is 15 amino acids. The germline CDR1 and CDR2 sequences are LGHDT and YNNKEL (reference sequence). DNA for the CDR3: TGTGCCAGCGGCTTCAACAGACAGTCAGGCTATGGCTACACCTTC. This sequence encodes CASGFNRQSGYGYTF.

The rearrangement uses TRBV30 and TRBJ1-6; TRBD1 matches at 10 bases. V trimming: 5 bases; J trimming: 0 bases; junction bases outside the gene matches: 13. Germline lookup yields CDR1 GTSNPN and CDR2 SVGIG (reference sequence). The CDR3 is 19 amino acids. The CDR3 loop is CAWELPGQGFSSYNSPLHF. Written as DNA, the CDR3 is TGTGCCTGGGAACTACCGGGACAGGGGTTTAGCTCCTATAATTCACCCCTCCACTTT.

In DNA form, the CDR3 reads TGTGCCAGCAGTGACAGGGGTCCTTTCTACGAGCAGTACTTC. As protein: CASSDRGPFYEQYF. The chain employs TRBV6-1 and TRBJ2-7; possible D gene TRBD1, 6 bases. V was pared by 3 bases and J by 3 bases, with 12 bases between. The CDR3 sequence is 14 residues long. The V gene's germline CDR1 is MNHNS and CDR2 SASEGT.

V and J are TRBV3-1 (or the pseudogene TRBV3-2) and TRBJ2-2, with 9 bases lining up with TRBD1. The CDR3 length is 21 residues. Germline V gene data show CDR1 as LGHDT and CDR2 as YNNKEL (reference sequence). V shed 0 bases, J shed 4 bases, and the junction held 18 bases outside the gene matches. The CDR3: CASSQDATGTGNNFFTGELFF. In DNA form, the CDR3 reads TGTGCCAGCAGCCAAGATGCGACCGGGACAGGGAACAATTTCTTCACCGGGGAGCTGTTTTTT.

V usage is TRBV2 and J usage is TRBJ1-1, with 7 bases lining up with TRBD1. With 4 bases clipped from V and 0 bases from J, the junction kept 2 bases outside the gene matches. Germline CDR1 reads SNHLY; CDR2 reads FYNNEI. The CDR3 consists of 14 residues. In DNA, the CDR3 is TGTGCCAGCAGTGTCCAGGGGGTGAACACTGAAGCTTTCTTT. Translated, it gives CASSVQGVNTEAFF.

V usage is TRBV18 and J usage is TRBJ1-4; D uncertain. This CDR3 comprises 12 residues. Germline loops: CDR1 KGHSH, CDR2 LQKENI. Between the trimmed V and J ends, which lost 2 bases and 4 bases, there was a span of 2 bases. Written as DNA, the CDR3 is TGTGCCAGCTCACCATATAATGAAAAACTGTTTTTT. Translated: CASSPYNEKLFF.

This sequence joins TRBV5-8 and TRBJ2-6, with a weak D call TRBD1 (5 bases). Germline CDR1 reads SGHTS; CDR2 reads YDEGEE. V was cut by 0 bases and J by 2 bases, with 15 bases left in between. The CDR3 totals 18 residues. The CDR3 DNA is TGTGCCAGCAGCTTGGCCCCAGGGAAGAAGGCTGGGGCCAACGTCCTGACTTTC. It yields the protein CASSLAPGKKAGANVLTF. The variable domain in full, completed from reference TRBV5-8 and TRBJ2-6, reads EAGVTQSPTHLIKTRGQQATLRCSPISGHTSVYWYQQALGLGLQFLLWYDEGEERNRGNFPPRFSGRQFPNYSSELNVNALELEDSALYLCASSLAPGKKAGANVLTFGAGSRLTVL.

The V and J genes are TRBV6-1 and TRBJ1-5, with 7 bases that match TRBD1. Germline CDR1 and CDR2: MNHNS and SASEGT. This CDR3 contains 17 residues. V gave up 1 base and J gave up 1 base; unmatched junction bases: 7. CDR3: CASSEELYRGSNQPQHF. CDR3 DNA sequence: TGTGCCAGCAGTGAAGAGCTCTACAGGGGCAGCAATCAGCCCCAGCATTTT.

The chain is built from TRBV27 and TRBJ2-7; D unresolved. Per the germline V gene, CDR1 is MNHEY and CDR2 is SMNVEV (reference sequence). The CDR3 has 13 residues. V dropped 5 bases and J dropped 5 bases, with 13 bases sitting between them. CDR3 in amino acids: CASSSPGRNEQYF. Here the CDR3 DNA reads TGTGCCAGCAGTAGCCCAGGCCGAAACGAGCAGTACTTC.

The V and J genes are TRBV7-3 and TRBJ1-1; no reliable D call. This CDR3 has 13 residues. Germline-derived CDR1 and CDR2 are SGHTA and FQGTGA. The V gene lost 5 bases and the J gene lost 3 bases, with 10 bases spanning the gap. The CDR3 DNA reads TGTGCCAGCAGCCCCTATCGGGACACTGAAGCTTTCTTT. Amino acids: CASSPYRDTEAFF.

The chain recombines TRBV7-9 with TRBJ2-3; TRBD2 matches at 8 bases. The CDR3 length is 17 residues. The germline CDR1 and CDR2 sequences are SEHNR and FQNEAQ (reference sequence). J was trimmed by 4 bases and V by 0 bases; bases with no gene match: 9. The CDR3 protein is CASSLAFGGGNADTQYF. The DNA of the CDR3 is TGTGCCAGCAGCTTAGCGTTCGGCGGGGGGAACGCAGATACGCAGTATTTT.

J is TRBJ1-1 and V is TRBV11-2; D not resolved. The CDR3 contains 15 residues. Germline lookup yields CDR1 SGHAT and CDR2 FQNNGV. The V and J ends lost 6 bases and 0 bases respectively, with 14 bases between them. The CDR3 nucleotides are TGTGCCAGCAGACAGAACTTGGGTGTGAACACTGAAGCTTTCTTT. Amino acid sequence: CASRQNLGVNTEAFF.

Only a few counts were recorded for this clone. V gene TRBV5-1 combines with J gene TRBJ1-3; 8 nucleotides align to TRBD1. Trimming took 1 base from V and 0 from J; bases not matched to a gene: 3. The CDR3 extends over 16 amino acids. Germline V CDR1 and CDR2: SGHRS, YFSETQ. Here the CDR3 reads CASSLQGAYSGNTIYF. The CDR3, as DNA: TGCGCCAGCAGCTTGCAGGGGGCTTACTCTGGAAACACCATATATTTT.

This clone has just one count. This chain links TRBV7-6 with TRBJ1-3; 9 nucleotides line up with TRBD1. The CDR3 consists of 15 residues. The germline CDR1 and CDR2 sequences are SGHVS and FNYEAQ. V was clipped by 5 bases and J by 5 bases; unmatched bases: 7. Here the CDR3 reads CASSPTGGFRNTIYF. The CDR3 bases are TGTGCCAGCAGCCCGACAGGGGGTTTTAGAAACACCATATATTTT.

This clone showed up just once. The chain recombines TRBV19 with TRBJ1-5, with D maybe TRBD1 (5 bases). V dropped 6 bases and J dropped 6 bases, with 12 bases sitting between them. The germline gives CDR1 LNHDA, CDR2 SQIVND (reference sequence). CDR3 length: 13 amino acids. This chain's CDR3 is CASRSRVGQPQHF. Written as DNA, the CDR3 is TGTGCCAGTAGATCCAGGGTCGGTCAGCCCCAGCATTTT.

The rearrangement links TRBV6-5 to TRBJ1-2; 8 nucleotides line up with TRBD1. Germline lookup yields CDR1 MNHEY and CDR2 SVGAGI. This CDR3 is built from 15 residues. The junction had 6 bases not matched to a gene; V was cut back by 6 bases and J by 0 bases. CDR3 DNA: TGTGCCAGCAGAATGACAGGGGCAGCTAACTATGGCTACACCTTC. The encoded protein is CASRMTGAANYGYTF.

The genes are TRBV19 and TRBJ1-4; tentative D call: TRBD1 (6 bases). Trimming shortened V by 7 bases and J by 8 bases, and 17 bases separated the two germline ends. Germline CDR1 reads LNHDA; CDR2 reads SQIVND (reference sequence). The CDR3 length is 14 residues. CDR3 DNA: TGTGCCAGTACCACAGGGAAGGGTAGGGAAAAACTGTTTTTT. This translates into CASTTGKGREKLFF.